This TCR beta chain is drawn from a study of blood T cell repertoires in COVID-19. Study overall: From T cells, B-cell-depleted T cells, or PBMCs came the material, which was cDNA or gDNA.

Some clones are missing from TCRdb's copy, which holds only in-frame ones; the method was immunoSEQ multiplex PCR. The sample lists 95,000 to 100,000 clones; about 85% were seen once. In germline, CDR1 is MNHEY, CDR2 SVGAGI. V lost 8 bases to trimming and J lost 7 bases, with 14 bases between them. This CDR3 has 13 amino acids. The receptor's source is a woman aged 70-85 years with active or convalescent COVID-19. This chain connects TRBV6-5 to TRBJ2-2, with a tentative D call TRBD1 (5 bases). Specimen: peripheral blood. CDR3 coding DNA: TGTGCCAGCCGGTCAGGGTTCGGCGGGGAGCTGTTTTTT. This codes for CASRSGFGGELFF.